What follows are 5 T cell receptor beta chains derived from one specimen sequenced in a study of blood T cell repertoires in COVID-19. Using immunoSEQ multiplex PCR, the repertoire was profiled, and TCRdb retains in-frame clones only, with some absent. The sample has about 46,000 clones; around 83% are singletons. The sequenced sample was peripheral blood. These receptors came from a woman older than 75 with acute or convalescent COVID-19.

V usage is TRBV4-2 and J usage is TRBJ2-5; perhaps TRBD2 as D (6 bases). Germline V gene lookup returns CDR1 LGHNA and CDR2 YNFKEQ. The ends were cut back, 0 bases at V and 1 base at J, with 9 bases in the middle. The CDR3 spans 15 residues. Written as DNA, the CDR3 is TGTGCCAGCAGCCAAGACCCGGGACTCCAAGAGACCCAGTACTTC. Protein product: CASSQDPGLQETQYF.

The V call is TRBV15, the J call TRBJ2-5, with 9 bases aligning to TRBD1. J gave up 4 bases and V 0 bases, and 9 bases lay outside the gene matches. This CDR3 is built from 17 residues. Germline V gene lookup returns CDR1 LNHNV and CDR2 YYDKDF (reference sequence). CDR3 DNA: TGTGCCACCAGCAGAGATACGGGACAGGGTAGTGGAGAGACCCAGTACTTC. Translating it yields CATSRDTGQGSGETQYF.

J is TRBJ2-7 and V is TRBV7-9, with 7 bases identical to TRBD1. The CDR3 covers 12 residues. Germline CDR1 reads SEHNR; CDR2 reads FQNEAQ (reference sequence). Losses at the gene ends were 6 bases for V and 5 bases for J; bases not matched to a gene: 4. CDR3 nucleotide sequence: TGTGCCAGCAGGCGTACAGGGGACGAGCAGTACTTC. Protein product: CASRRTGDEQYF.

The chain recombines TRBV5-1 with TRBJ2-7; perhaps TRBD2 as D (6 bases). Germline CDR1 SGHRS, CDR2 YFSETQ. This CDR3 region has 15 residues. V lost 1 base and J lost 3, with 14 bases in between. CDR3 DNA: TGCGCCAGCAGCTTGTCAGGGAGGCTCGGCTACGAGCAGTACTTC. Translation gives CASSLSGRLGYEQYF.

This clone was picked up one time. The chain couples TRBV2 to TRBJ1-5; 8 bases agree with TRBD1. This CDR3 contains 15 residues. CDR1 is SNHLY and CDR2 is FYNNEI in the germline V gene. V was pared by 6 bases and J by 0 bases, with 4 bases of the junction left unmatched. The CDR3, as DNA: TGTGCCAGCAGGGGGGACAGGCATAGCAATCAGCCCCAGCATTTT. This translates into CASRGDRHSNQPQHF.